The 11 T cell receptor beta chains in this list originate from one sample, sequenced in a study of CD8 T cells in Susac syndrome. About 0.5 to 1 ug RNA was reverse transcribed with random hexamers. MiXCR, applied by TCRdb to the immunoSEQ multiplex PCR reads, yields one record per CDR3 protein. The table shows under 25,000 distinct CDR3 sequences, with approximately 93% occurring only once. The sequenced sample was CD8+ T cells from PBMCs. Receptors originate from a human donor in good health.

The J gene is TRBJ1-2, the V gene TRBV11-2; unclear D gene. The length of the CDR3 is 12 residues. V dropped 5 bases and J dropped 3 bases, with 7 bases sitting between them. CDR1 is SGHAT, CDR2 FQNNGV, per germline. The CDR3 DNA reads TGTGCCAGCAGCGACGGACACTATGGCTACACCTTC. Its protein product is CASSDGHYGYTF.

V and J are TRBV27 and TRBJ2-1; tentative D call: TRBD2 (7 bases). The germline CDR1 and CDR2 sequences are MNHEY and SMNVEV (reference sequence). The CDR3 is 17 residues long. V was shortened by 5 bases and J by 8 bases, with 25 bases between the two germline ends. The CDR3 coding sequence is TGTGCCAGCAGTCCCGGTCTGGGGGGGCTTCCCGGAGATGAGCAGTTCTTC. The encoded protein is CASSPGLGGLPGDEQFF.

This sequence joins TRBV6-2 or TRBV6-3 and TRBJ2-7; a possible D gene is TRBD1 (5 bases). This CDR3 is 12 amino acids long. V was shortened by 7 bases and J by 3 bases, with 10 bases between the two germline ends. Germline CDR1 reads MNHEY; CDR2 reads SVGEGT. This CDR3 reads CASTLTGYEQYF. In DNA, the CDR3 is TGTGCCAGCACCCTCACAGGCTACGAGCAGTACTTC.

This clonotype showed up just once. The CDR3 reads CASSSLPRGTYNEQFF. In DNA, the CDR3 is TGTGCCAGCAGCTCTCTTCCGCGGGGGACCTACAATGAGCAGTTCTTC. This chain uses TRBV11-2 with TRBJ2-1, with TRBD2 matching over 7 bases. V lost 4 bases and J lost 2; bases outside the gene matches: 8. Germline CDR1 SGHAT, CDR2 FQNNGV. This CDR3 spans 16 amino acids.

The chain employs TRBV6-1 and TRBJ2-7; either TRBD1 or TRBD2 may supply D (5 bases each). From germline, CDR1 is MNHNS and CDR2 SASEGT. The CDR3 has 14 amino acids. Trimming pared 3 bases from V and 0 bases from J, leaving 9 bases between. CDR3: CASSDSGSSYEQYF. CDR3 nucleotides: TGTGCCAGCAGTGACTCAGGGAGCTCCTACGAGCAGTACTTC.

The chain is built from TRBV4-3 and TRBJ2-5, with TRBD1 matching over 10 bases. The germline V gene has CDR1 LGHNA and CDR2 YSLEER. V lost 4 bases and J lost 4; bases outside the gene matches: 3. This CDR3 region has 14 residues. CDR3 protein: CASSPGTGAETQYF. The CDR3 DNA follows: TGCGCCAGCAGCCCGGGGACAGGGGCAGAGACCCAGTACTTC.

The DNA for the CDR3 is TGTGCCAGCAGCTTGAGGGCTGGGATCTCTGGAAACACCATATATTTT. This encodes CASSLRAGISGNTIYF. The gene calls are TRBV5-5 and TRBJ1-3; D gene ambiguous. Germline loops: CDR1 SGHKS, CDR2 YYEKEE (reference sequence). With 1 base removed from V and 0 bases from J, the gap between germline ends came to 11 bases. This CDR3 has 16 residues.

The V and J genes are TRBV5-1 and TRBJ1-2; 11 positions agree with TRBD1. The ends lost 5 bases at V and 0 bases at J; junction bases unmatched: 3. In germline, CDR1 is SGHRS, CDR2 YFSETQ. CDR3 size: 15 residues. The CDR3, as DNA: TGCGCCAGCAGACGGACAGGGGGCCCTAACTATGGCTACACCTTC. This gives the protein CASRRTGGPNYGYTF.

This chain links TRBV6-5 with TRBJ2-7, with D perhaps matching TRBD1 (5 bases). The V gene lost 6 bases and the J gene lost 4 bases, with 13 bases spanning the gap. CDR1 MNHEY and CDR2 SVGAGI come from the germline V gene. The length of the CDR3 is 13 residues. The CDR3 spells CASSLQATYEQYF. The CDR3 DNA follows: TGTGCCAGCAGCTTACAGGCAACTTACGAGCAGTACTTC.

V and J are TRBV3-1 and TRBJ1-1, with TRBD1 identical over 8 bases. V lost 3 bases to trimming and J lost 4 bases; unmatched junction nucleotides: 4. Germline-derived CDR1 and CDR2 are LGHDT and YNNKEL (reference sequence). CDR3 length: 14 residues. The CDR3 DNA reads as TGTGCCAGCAGCCATGGACAGGGCGGCACTGAAGCTTTCTTT. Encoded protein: CASSHGQGGTEAFF.

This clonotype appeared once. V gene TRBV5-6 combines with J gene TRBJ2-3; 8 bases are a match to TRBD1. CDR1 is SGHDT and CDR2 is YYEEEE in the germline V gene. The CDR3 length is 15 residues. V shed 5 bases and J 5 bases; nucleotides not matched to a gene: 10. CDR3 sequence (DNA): TGTGCCAGCAGTTTGTTGACAGGGGCGGGAGATACGCAGTATTTT. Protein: CASSLLTGAGDTQYF. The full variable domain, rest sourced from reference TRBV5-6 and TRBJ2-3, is DAGVTQSPTHLIKTRGQQVTLRCSPKSGHDTVSWYQQALGQGPQFIFQYYEEEERQRGNFPDRFSGHQFPNYSSELNVNALLLGDSALYLCASSLLTGAGDTQYFGPGTRLTVL.